These 32 T cell receptor beta chains came from one sample sequenced in a study of blood T cells in healthy people across ages. Alongside a J-beta primer mix, a sample-barcoded 5' primer served in a second PCR lasting roughly 7 to 11 cycles. TCRdb re-analysed the 5' RACE reads in MiXCR, keeping a single row per CDR3 protein. The table includes around 1,900,000 distinct CDR3 sequences, about 39% detected once. The sequenced sample consisted of blood. The receptors come from a human donor in good health.

DNA of the CDR3: TGTGCCAGCAGCCCCTCCCTTGGGTGGGCTTTCTTT. It encodes CASSPSLGWAFF. The chain joins TRBV7-9 to TRBJ1-1; unclear D gene. Trimming took off 5 bases at V and 11 bases at J, with 15 bases between the two ends. The CDR3 consists of 12 residues. Looked up from germline, CDR1 is SEHNR and CDR2 is FQNEAQ (reference sequence).

The chain joins TRBV30 to TRBJ2-3, with D perhaps matching TRBD2 (6 bases). Germline CDR1 GTSNPN, CDR2 SVGIG (reference sequence). This CDR3 has 13 amino acids. The V end was cut by 4 bases, the J end by 3 bases, with 11 bases between. CDR3 region: CAWTGRGTDTQYF. DNA for the CDR3: TGTGCCTGGACCGGGCGGGGAACAGATACGCAGTATTTT.

The rearrangement links TRBV6-5 to TRBJ2-3, with 7 bases matching TRBD2. The germline V gene has CDR1 MNHEY and CDR2 SVGAGI. V trimming: 7 bases; J trimming: 1 base; junction bases outside the gene matches: 5. The CDR3 is made up of 14 amino acids. In DNA, the CDR3 is TGTGCCAGCAAGTCGAGCGGGGGCACAGATACGCAGTATTTT. Translating gives CASKSSGGTDTQYF.

The chain combines TRBV20-1 with TRBJ2-2, with no clear D. Germline CDR1 reads DFQATT; CDR2 reads SNEGSKA (reference sequence). Trimming removed 6 bases at V and 0 bases at J, with 5 bases between. CDR3 length: 12 residues. The CDR3 DNA reads as TGCAGTGCCAACCCGAACACCGGGGAGCTGTTTTTT. Translating gives CSANPNTGELFF.

The V call is TRBV10-3, the J call TRBJ1-2; tentative D call: TRBD1 (6 bases). This CDR3 is built from 14 residues. The germline gives CDR1 ENHRY, CDR2 SYGVKD. V shed 3 bases and J shed 4 bases, with 12 bases lying between them. CDR3: CAISDRTATYGYTF. The CDR3 DNA reads as TGTGCCATCAGTGACCGGACAGCTACCTATGGCTACACCTTC.

V is TRBV7-3 and J is TRBJ1-2; maybe TRBD1 (6 bases). CDR1 and CDR2 (germline): SGHTA, FQGTGA. The CDR3 has 16 amino acids. Between the trimmed V and J ends, which lost 1 base and 6 bases, there was a span of 18 bases. CDR3 loop: CASSLRGRGGTNGYTF. The CDR3 DNA sequence: TGTGCCAGCAGCTTAAGGGGCAGGGGAGGGACTAATGGCTACACCTTC.

The chain joins TRBV7-2 to TRBJ2-3, with D tentatively TRBD2 (6 bases). V gave up 5 bases and J gave up 6 bases, with 12 bases separating them. The length of the CDR3 is 13 residues. Germline V gene data show CDR1 as SGHTA and CDR2 as FQGNSA. The CDR3 loop is CASSAQTRDTQYF. CDR3 coding DNA: TGTGCCAGCAGCGCCCAGACTAGGGATACGCAGTATTTT.

This clonotype showed up just a few times. The gene calls are TRBV7-2 and TRBJ2-5; TRBD1 agrees at 12 bases. The V and J ends lost 4 bases and 7 bases, in that order; junction bases with no gene match: 7. Germline V gene sequence: CDR1 SGHTA, CDR2 FQGNSA. The CDR3 has 15 amino acids. The DNA for the CDR3 is TGTGCCAGCAGCTCGGGACAGGGGGCGGAAGGGACCCAGTACTTC. Protein sequence: CASSSGQGAEGTQYF.

The genes are TRBV28 and TRBJ2-1; TRBD1 is a possible D gene (5 bases). CDR1 and CDR2 from the germline V gene are MDHEN and SYDVKM. The V end lost 7 bases, the J end lost 5 bases, and 12 bases lay between the germline ends. The CDR3 sequence is 13 residues long. In DNA form, the CDR3 reads TGTGCCAGCACGGTACAGGCGCACAATGAGCAGTTCTTC. It specifies CASTVQAHNEQFF.

The V call is TRBV20-1, the J call TRBJ2-1, with TRBD2 as a possible D gene (5 bases). Trimming cost V 6 bases and J 2 bases, with 17 bases left between them. This CDR3 contains 15 residues. The germline CDR1 and CDR2 sequences are DFQATT and SNEGSKA (reference sequence). The CDR3 nucleotides are TGCAGTGCGAAGTGGTTCGGAGGCCCCTACAATGAGCAGTTCTTC. Translating it yields CSAKWFGGPYNEQFF.

The sample holds a few counts of this clonotype. The chain has TRBV20-1 and TRBJ1-2; TRBD1 matches at 7 bases. With V trimmed by 4 bases and J by 2 bases, 7 bases remained unmatched. Germline lookup yields CDR1 DFQATT and CDR2 SNEGSKA (reference sequence). The CDR3 runs to 14 residues. The CDR3 region has the DNA TGCAGTGCTAACAAAGGGACAGCAAACTATGGCTACACCTTC. The encoded protein is CSANKGTANYGYTF.

The chain carries TRBV5-4 and TRBJ2-1; 12 positions match TRBD2. This CDR3 has 16 amino acids. V lost 4 bases to trimming and J lost 5 bases; unmatched junction nucleotides: 7. Germline V gene sequence: CDR1 SGHNT, CDR2 YYREEE (reference sequence). The CDR3, as DNA: TGTGCCAGCAGCGGCCGGACTAGCGGGGAAAACAATGAGCAGTTCTTC. Translating gives CASSGRTSGENNEQFF. The full variable domain, its missing parts supplied by reference TRBV5-4 and TRBJ2-1, is ETGVTQSPTHLIKTRGQQVTLRCSSQSGHNTVSWYQQALGQGPQFIFQYYREEENGRGNFPPRFSGLQFPNYSSELNVNALELDDSALYLCASSGRTSGENNEQFFGPGTRLTVL.

This clonotype was counted between two and nine times. CDR3 bases: TGTGCCAGCAGCCTAACATACGGCCCCTACGAGCAGTACTTC. Translated: CASSLTYGPYEQYF. V and J are TRBV7-2 and TRBJ2-7; D call uncertain. This CDR3 has 14 amino acids. CDR1 and CDR2 from the germline V gene are SGHTA and FQGNSA. V lost 5 bases and J lost 2, with 13 bases in between.

The chain links TRBV7-3 to TRBJ2-3; 10 positions agree with TRBD2. Germline CDR1 is SGHTA and CDR2 is FQGTGA. V was pared by 2 bases and J by 5 bases, with 4 bases of the junction left unmatched. CDR3 length: 15 amino acids. The chain's CDR3 is CASSLRSGGRDTQYF. CDR3 DNA: TGTGCCAGCAGCTTACGTAGCGGGGGGAGAGATACGCAGTATTTT.

The rearrangement joins TRBV6-1 to TRBJ1-2; no definite D call. The CDR3 is made up of 15 amino acids. Trimming removed 3 bases from V and 4 bases from J, with 15 bases in between. The germline V gene encodes CDR1 MNHNS and CDR2 SASEGT. The CDR3 bases are TGTGCCAGCAGTGACTACAACGGAAAATCCTATGGCTACACCTTC. Protein: CASSDYNGKSYGYTF.

In its sample, this clonotype was seen once. This chain uses TRBV7-6 with TRBJ2-1; no clear D gene. Judging by the DNA end, TRBJ2-7 fits better; the J call may be wrong. Germline assignment: CDR1 SGHVS and CDR2 FNYEAQ. The CDR3 is 15 amino acids. CDR3 bases: TGTGCCAGCAGCTTAGGGGCAGGCTCCTACAATGAGCAGTACTTC. Amino acid sequence: CASSLGAGSYNEQYF.

The chain carries TRBV20-1 and TRBJ1-1; 9 nucleotides line up with TRBD1. This CDR3 has 14 amino acids. Germline loops: CDR1 DFQATT, CDR2 SNEGSKA (reference sequence). V shed 3 bases, J shed 3 bases, and the junction held 5 bases outside the gene matches. The CDR3 DNA follows: TGCAGTGCTAGCCGGGACAGGGAAGACACTGAAGCTTTCTTT. As protein: CSASRDREDTEAFF.

The genes are TRBV29-1 and TRBJ1-1; 8 positions agree with TRBD1. V gave up 5 bases and J gave up 4 bases; unmatched junction bases: 6. CDR3 length: 13 residues. Germline values: CDR1 SQVTM, CDR2 ANQGSEA. CDR3 sequence: CSVSVTGGTEAFF. The CDR3 DNA sequence: TGCAGCGTTTCGGTAACAGGGGGCACTGAAGCTTTCTTT. The full variable domain, its missing parts supplied by reference TRBV29-1 and TRBJ1-1, is SAVISQKPSRDICQRGTSLTIQCQVDSQVTMMFWYRQQPGQSLTLIATANQGSEATYESGFVIDKFPISRPNLTFSTLTVSNMSPEDSSIYLCSVSVTGGTEAFFGQGTRLTVV.

Note on this clonotype: A read error is possible here, since a much larger clone lies one base away. This sequence joins TRBV29-1 and TRBJ1-2, with D uncertain. Germline V lookup: CDR1 SQVTM, CDR2 ANQGSEA. Trimming pared 6 bases from V and 0 bases from J, leaving 14 bases between. CDR3 length equals 14 residues. CDR3 sequence: CSVGRRLANYGYTF. CDR3 nucleotide sequence: TGCAGCGTCGGGAGGCGGTTAGCTAACTATGGCTACACCTTC. Full variable domain (outside the CDR3, taken from reference TRBV29-1 and TRBJ1-2): SAVISQKPSRDICQRGTSLTIQCQVDSQVTMMFWYRQQPGQSLTLIATANQGSEATYESGFVIDKFPISRPNLTFSTLTVSNMSPEDSSIYLCSVGRRLANYGYTFGSGTRLTVV.

This clonotype was counted a few times. CDR3 protein: CSAGTQKNYGYTF. For the CDR3, the DNA is TGCAGTGCAGGGACCCAGAAGAACTATGGCTACACCTTC. The V call is TRBV20-1, the J call TRBJ1-2; a weak D match, TRBD1 (5 bases). From germline, CDR1 is DFQATT and CDR2 SNEGSKA (reference sequence). V gave up 6 bases and J gave up 2 bases, with 13 bases separating them. There are 13 residues in the CDR3.

The CDR3 sequence: CASSPPGFGNTIYF. CDR3 sequence (DNA): TGTGCCAGCAGTCCGCCGGGCTTCGGAAACACCATATATTTT. This chain uses TRBV12-3 or TRBV12-4 with TRBJ1-3, with D uncertain. The germline V and J ends were trimmed by 5 bases and 4 bases, with 12 bases remaining between them. This CDR3 comprises 14 residues.

CDR3 bases: TGTGCCAGCAGGGGACTTAGAACTGAAGCTTTCTTT. Its protein is CASRGLRTEAFF. The chain carries TRBV6-5 and TRBJ1-1; D is perhaps TRBD1 (5 bases). The germline V and J ends were trimmed by 6 bases and 5 bases, with 10 bases remaining between them. The CDR3 consists of 12 residues. Germline lookup yields CDR1 MNHEY and CDR2 SVGAGI.

V and J are TRBV27 and TRBJ1-1, with a possible D match to TRBD1 (5 bases). This CDR3 comprises 14 residues. Trimming cost V 8 bases and J 3 bases, with 16 bases left between them. CDR1 is MNHEY, CDR2 SMNVEV, per germline (reference sequence). CDR3 amino acids: CASRRAGGYTEAFF. The CDR3 region has the DNA TGTGCCAGCCGTAGGGCCGGGGGGTACACTGAAGCTTTCTTT.

This rearrangement joins TRBV7-9 to TRBJ1-1, with a possible D match to TRBD1 (5 bases). Germline V gives CDR1 SEHNR, CDR2 FQNEAQ (reference sequence). The CDR3 is made up of 14 amino acids. Deletions cut 5 bases from V and 5 bases from J, with 15 bases between. The CDR3 DNA sequence: TGTGCCAGCAGCCCGTCGCGTAAGGGGACTGAAGCTTTCTTT. Translated, it gives CASSPSRKGTEAFF. Using reference TRBV7-9 and TRBJ1-1 for the parts outside the CDR3, the full variable domain is DTGVSQNPRHKITKRGQNVTFRCDPISEHNRLYWYRQTLGQGPEFLTYFQNEAQLEKSRLLSDRFSAERPKGSFSTLEIQRTEQGDSAMYLCASSPSRKGTEAFFGQGTRLTVV.

This chain connects TRBV12-3 or TRBV12-4 to TRBJ1-4, with D tentatively TRBD1 (5 bases). There are 16 residues in the CDR3. V was trimmed by 6 bases and J by 4 bases, leaving 18 bases between them. The CDR3 is CASSPGVGGINEKLFF. The CDR3 nucleotides read TGTGCCAGCAGCCCCGGAGTCGGGGGTATTAATGAAAAACTGTTTTTT.

The CDR3 sequence: CASGYGQGSPTITRVEQFF. DNA of the CDR3: TGTGCTAGTGGTTACGGACAGGGTAGCCCTACGATCACTAGGGTTGAGCAGTTCTTC. V gene TRBV12-5 combines with J gene TRBJ2-1, with 8 nucleotides matching TRBD1. The germline V gene encodes CDR1 LGHNT and CDR2 FRNRAP. The CDR3 contains 19 residues. The ends lost 4 bases at V and 9 bases at J; junction bases unmatched: 23.

This clonotype was recorded at least ten times. The rearrangement uses TRBV5-1 and TRBJ2-5; D may be TRBD1 (5 bases). V lost 0 bases and J 1 base, leaving 7 bases between the germline ends. Germline lookup yields CDR1 SGHRS and CDR2 YFSETQ. This CDR3 has 14 amino acids. CDR3 nucleotide sequence: TGCGCCAGCAGCTTGGTACAGGCCCAAGAGACCCAGTACTTC. It is translated as CASSLVQAQETQYF.

This clonotype was seen repeatedly, ten times or more. This sequence joins TRBV20-1 and TRBJ2-7; unclear D gene. In germline, CDR1 is DFQATT, CDR2 SNEGSKA (reference sequence). V lost 3 bases to trimming and J lost 5 bases, with 5 bases between them. The CDR3 consists of 10 residues. For the CDR3, the DNA is TGCAGTGCTAGGTATGACGAGCAGTACTTC. This gives the protein CSARYDEQYF.

This clonotype has more than one count but fewer than ten. This may be a read error: a much more frequent sequence differs by one nucleotide. The V gene is TRBV7-2, the J gene TRBJ2-7; D unresolved. The germline gives CDR1 SGHTA, CDR2 FQGNSA. CDR3 length equals 13 residues. V lost 2 bases and J 0 bases, leaving 5 bases between the germline ends. CDR3 protein: CASSLWVSYEQYF. The DNA of the CDR3 is TGTGCCAGCAGCTTATGGGTCTCCTACGAGCAGTACTTC.

The chain has TRBV5-1 and TRBJ2-5; the D gene is possibly TRBD1 (6 bases). Trimming took 3 bases from V and 4 from J, leaving 16 bases between them. Germline-derived CDR1 and CDR2 are SGHRS and YFSETQ. The CDR3 is made up of 15 amino acids. CDR3 bases: TGCGCCAGCAGCTCCGTTTCGGGACACAGAGAGACCCAGTACTTC. Translating gives CASSSVSGHRETQYF. Variable domain in full (rest from reference TRBV5-1 and TRBJ2-5): KAGVTQTPRYLIKTRGQQVTLSCSPISGHRSVSWYQQTPGQGLQFLFEYFSETQRNKGNFPGRFSGRQFSNSRSEMNVSTLELGDSALYLCASSSVSGHRETQYFGPGTRLLVL.

V usage is TRBV12-3 or TRBV12-4 and J usage is TRBJ1-2; tentative D call: TRBD1 (6 bases). The CDR3 totals 17 residues. Trimming took off 2 bases at V and 4 bases at J, with 20 bases between the two ends. In nucleotides, the CDR3 is TGTGCCAGCAGTTTAATTCTACGAAGGGGGGGAAGCTATGGCTACACCTTC. Amino acids: CASSLILRRGGSYGYTF.

The chain recombines TRBV6-6 with TRBJ1-1; a weak D match, TRBD1 (5 bases). The germline V gene has CDR1 MNHNY and CDR2 SVGAGI (reference sequence). This CDR3 is built from 16 residues. With 0 bases removed from V and 0 bases from J, the gap between germline ends came to 11 bases. The CDR3 nucleotides are TGTGCCAGCAGTTACTCGAACCCGGGGCTGAACACTGAAGCTTTCTTT. It encodes CASSYSNPGLNTEAFF.